The text below deals with one TCR beta chain. What it recognizes is unknown. These data originate in a study of T-cell reconstitution after alpha-beta-depleted transplantation in children. Unique molecular identifiers featured in how the TCRbeta library was prepared. TCRdb independently ran MiXCR on the PCR reads; one entry per CDR3 protein. The repertoire holds approximately 130,000 distinct CDR3 sequences, roughly 10% seen once, with 24% in the top ten. The CDR3 runs to 12 residues. CDR1 KGHSH and CDR2 LQKENI come from the germline V gene. V lost 3 bases and J lost 2, with 3 bases in between. Broader study findings: About two months after transplant, alpha-beta T cells reportedly came from several hundred expanded graft clones.

This material consisted of PBMCs, mostly from graft donor cells, taken 180 days after TCRalphabeta/CD19-depleted stem cell transplant. This receptor was identified in a girl under three years old who had a stem cell transplant for combined immunodeficiency, so the T cells may come from the graft donor. The chain recombines TRBV18 with TRBJ2-3; D remains ambiguous. Written as DNA, the CDR3 is TGTGCCAGCTCACCCTTCACAGATACGCAGTATTTT. Amino acid sequence: CASSPFTDTQYF.